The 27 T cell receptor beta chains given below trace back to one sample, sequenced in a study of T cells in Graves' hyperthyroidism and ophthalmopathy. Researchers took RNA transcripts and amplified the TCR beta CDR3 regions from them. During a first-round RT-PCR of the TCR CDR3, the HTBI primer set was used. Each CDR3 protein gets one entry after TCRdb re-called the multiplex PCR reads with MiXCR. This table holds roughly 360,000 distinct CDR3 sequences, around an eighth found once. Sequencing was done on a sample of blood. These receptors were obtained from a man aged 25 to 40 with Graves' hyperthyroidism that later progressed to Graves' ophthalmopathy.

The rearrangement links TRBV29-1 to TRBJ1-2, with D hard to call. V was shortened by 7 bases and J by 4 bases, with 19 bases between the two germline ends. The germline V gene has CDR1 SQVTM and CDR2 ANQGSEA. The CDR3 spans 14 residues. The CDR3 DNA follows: TGCAGCGCCCCGCCGAGGTTTTGGGGCTATGGCTACACCTTC. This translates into CSAPPRFWGYGYTF. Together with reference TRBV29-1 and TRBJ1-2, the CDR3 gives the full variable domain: SAVISQKPSRDICQRGTSLTIQCQVDSQVTMMFWYRQQPGQSLTLIATANQGSEATYESGFVIDKFPISRPNLTFSTLTVSNMSPEDSSIYLCSAPPRFWGYGYTFGSGTRLTVV.

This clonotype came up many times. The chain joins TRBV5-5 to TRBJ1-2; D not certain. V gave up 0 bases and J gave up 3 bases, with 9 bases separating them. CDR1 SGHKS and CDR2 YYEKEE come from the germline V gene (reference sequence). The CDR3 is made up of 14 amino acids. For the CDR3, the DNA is TGTGCCAGCAGCTTGGCCGAATTGGACTATGGCTACACCTTC. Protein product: CASSLAELDYGYTF.

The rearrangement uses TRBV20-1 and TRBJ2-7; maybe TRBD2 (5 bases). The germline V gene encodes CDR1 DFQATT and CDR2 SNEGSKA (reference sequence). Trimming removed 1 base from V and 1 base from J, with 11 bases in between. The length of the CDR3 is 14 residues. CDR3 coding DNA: TGCAGTGCTAGAGCCCCGGACTTATCCTACGAGCAGTACTTC. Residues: CSARAPDLSYEQYF.

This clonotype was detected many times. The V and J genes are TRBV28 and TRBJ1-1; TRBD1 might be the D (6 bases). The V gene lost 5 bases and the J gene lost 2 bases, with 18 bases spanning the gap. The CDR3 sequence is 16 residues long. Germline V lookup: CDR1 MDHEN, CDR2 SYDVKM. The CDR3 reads CASSPSGTYINTEAFF. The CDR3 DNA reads TGTGCCAGCAGTCCATCCGGGACATACATCAACACTGAAGCTTTCTTT.

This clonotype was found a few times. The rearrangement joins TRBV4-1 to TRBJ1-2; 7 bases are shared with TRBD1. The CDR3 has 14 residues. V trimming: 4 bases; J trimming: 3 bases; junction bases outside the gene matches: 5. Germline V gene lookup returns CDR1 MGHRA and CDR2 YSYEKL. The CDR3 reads CASSPIQGDYGYTF. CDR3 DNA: TGCGCCAGCAGCCCGATCCAGGGGGACTATGGCTACACCTTC.

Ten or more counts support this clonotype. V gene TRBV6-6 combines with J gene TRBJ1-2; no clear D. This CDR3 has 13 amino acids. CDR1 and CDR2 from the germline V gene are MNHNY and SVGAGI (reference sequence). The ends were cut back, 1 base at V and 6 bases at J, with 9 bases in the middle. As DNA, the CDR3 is TGTGCCAGCAGTTACTTCGGACCGGATGGCTACACCTTC. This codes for CASSYFGPDGYTF.

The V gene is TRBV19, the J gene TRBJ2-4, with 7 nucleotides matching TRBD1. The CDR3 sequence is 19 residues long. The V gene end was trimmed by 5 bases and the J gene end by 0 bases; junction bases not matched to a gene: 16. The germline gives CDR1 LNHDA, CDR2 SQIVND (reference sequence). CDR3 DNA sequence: TGTGCCAGTAGTCGGAATGTCCAGGGGGTAGACCTAGCCAAAAACATTCAGTACTTC. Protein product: CASSRNVQGVDLAKNIQYF.

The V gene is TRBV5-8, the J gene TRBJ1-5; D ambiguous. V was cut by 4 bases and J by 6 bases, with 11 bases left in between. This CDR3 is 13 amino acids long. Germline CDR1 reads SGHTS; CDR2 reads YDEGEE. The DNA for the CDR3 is TGTGCCAGCAGCACCCAGCGGGGTCAGCCCCAGCATTTT. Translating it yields CASSTQRGQPQHF.

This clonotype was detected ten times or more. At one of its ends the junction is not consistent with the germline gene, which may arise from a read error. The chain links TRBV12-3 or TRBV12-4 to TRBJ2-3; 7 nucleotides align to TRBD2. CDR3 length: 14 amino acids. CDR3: CASSLADSTDTQYF. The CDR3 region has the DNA TGTGCCAGCAGTCTAGCGGACAGCACAGATACGCAGTATTTT.

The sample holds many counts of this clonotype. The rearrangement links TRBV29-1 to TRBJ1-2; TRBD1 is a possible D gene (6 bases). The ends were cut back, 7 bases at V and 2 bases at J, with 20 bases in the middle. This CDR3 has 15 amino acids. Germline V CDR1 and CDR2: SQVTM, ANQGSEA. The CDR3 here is CSAKMKSTGNYGYTF. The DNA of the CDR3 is TGCAGCGCCAAAATGAAGTCGACAGGCAACTATGGCTACACCTTC.

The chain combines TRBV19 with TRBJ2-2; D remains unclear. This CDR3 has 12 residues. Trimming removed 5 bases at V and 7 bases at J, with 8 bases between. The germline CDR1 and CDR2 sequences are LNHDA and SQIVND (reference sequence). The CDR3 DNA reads TGTGCCAGTAGTCCAACGATCGGGGAGCTGTTTTTT. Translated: CASSPTIGELFF.

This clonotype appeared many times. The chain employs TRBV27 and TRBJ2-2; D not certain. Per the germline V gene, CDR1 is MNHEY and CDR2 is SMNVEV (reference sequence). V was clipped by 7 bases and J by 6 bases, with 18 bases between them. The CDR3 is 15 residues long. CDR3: CASKPIPVSAGELFF. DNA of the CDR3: TGTGCCAGCAAACCCATCCCGGTCTCCGCCGGGGAGCTGTTTTTT.

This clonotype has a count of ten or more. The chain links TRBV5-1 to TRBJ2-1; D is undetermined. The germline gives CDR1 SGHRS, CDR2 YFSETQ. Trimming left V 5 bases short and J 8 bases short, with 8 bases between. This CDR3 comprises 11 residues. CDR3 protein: CASRGSDEQFF. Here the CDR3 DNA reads TGCGCCAGCAGGGGTTCAGATGAGCAGTTCTTC.

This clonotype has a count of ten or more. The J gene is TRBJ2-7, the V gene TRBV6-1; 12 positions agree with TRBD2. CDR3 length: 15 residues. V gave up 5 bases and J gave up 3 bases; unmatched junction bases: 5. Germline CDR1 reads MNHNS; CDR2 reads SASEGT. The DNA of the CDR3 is TGTGCCAGCAGTCCCGGGACTAGCGGGTACTACGAGCAGTACTTC. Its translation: CASSPGTSGYYEQYF.

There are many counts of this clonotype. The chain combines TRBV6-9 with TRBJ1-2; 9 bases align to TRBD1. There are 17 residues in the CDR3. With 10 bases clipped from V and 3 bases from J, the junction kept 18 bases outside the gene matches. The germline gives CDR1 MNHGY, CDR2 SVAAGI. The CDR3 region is CANRTDKYRGRDYGYTF. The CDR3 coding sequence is TGTGCCAACCGAACGGACAAGTACAGGGGGCGAGACTATGGCTACACCTTC.

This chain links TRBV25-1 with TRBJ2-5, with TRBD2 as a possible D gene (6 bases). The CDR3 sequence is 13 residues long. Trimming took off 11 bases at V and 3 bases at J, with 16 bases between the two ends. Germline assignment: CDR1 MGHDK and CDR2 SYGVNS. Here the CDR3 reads CACGAVSKETQYF. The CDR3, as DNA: TGTGCCTGCGGGGCGGTTTCGAAAGAGACCCAGTACTTC.

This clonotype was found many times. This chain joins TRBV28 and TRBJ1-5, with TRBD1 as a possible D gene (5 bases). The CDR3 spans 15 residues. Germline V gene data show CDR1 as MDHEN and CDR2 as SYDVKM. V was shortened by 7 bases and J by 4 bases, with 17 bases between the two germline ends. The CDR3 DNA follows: TGTGCCAGCACCTACCCTTGGGGGGGGAATCAGCCCCAGCATTTT. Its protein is CASTYPWGGNQPQHF. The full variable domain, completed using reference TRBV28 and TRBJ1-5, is DVKVTQSSRYLVKRTGEKVFLECVQDMDHENMFWYRQDPGLGLRLIYFSYDVKMKEKGDIPEGYSVSREKKERFSLILESASTNQTSMYLCASTYPWGGNQPQHFGDGTRLSIL.

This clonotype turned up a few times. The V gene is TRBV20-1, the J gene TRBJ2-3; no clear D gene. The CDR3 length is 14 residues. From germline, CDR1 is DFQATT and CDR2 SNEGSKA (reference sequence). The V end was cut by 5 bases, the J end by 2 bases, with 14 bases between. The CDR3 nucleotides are TGCAGTGCTCTAGTCAGGCCACTCACAGATACGCAGTATTTT. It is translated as CSALVRPLTDTQYF.

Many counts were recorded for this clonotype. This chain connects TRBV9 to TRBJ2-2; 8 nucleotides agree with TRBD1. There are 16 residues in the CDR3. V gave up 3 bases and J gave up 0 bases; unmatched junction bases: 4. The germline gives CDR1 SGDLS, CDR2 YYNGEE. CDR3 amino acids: CASSGHRGANTGELFF. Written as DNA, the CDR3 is TGTGCCAGCAGCGGGCACAGGGGGGCGAACACCGGGGAGCTGTTTTTT.

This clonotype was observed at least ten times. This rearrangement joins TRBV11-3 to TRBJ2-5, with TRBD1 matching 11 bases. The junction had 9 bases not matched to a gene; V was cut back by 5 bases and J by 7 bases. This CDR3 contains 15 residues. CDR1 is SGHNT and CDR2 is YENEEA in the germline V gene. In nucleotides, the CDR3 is TGTGCCAGCAGCGGAGGGACAGGGGGAACATCGACCCAGTACTTC. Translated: CASSGGTGGTSTQYF.

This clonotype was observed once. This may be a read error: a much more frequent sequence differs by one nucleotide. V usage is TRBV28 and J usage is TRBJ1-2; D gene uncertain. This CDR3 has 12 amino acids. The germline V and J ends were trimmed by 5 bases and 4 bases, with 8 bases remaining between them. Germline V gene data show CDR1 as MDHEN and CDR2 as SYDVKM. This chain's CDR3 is CASSLRAYGYTF. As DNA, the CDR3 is TGTGCCAGCAGTCTACGAGCCTATGGCTACACCTTC.

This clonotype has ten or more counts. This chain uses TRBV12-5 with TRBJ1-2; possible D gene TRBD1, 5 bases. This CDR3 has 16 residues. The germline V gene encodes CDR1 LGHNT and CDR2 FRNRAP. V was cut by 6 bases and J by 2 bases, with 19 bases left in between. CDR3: CASGPPYRGANYGYTF. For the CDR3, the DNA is TGTGCTAGTGGCCCCCCCTATAGGGGTGCAAACTATGGCTACACCTTC.

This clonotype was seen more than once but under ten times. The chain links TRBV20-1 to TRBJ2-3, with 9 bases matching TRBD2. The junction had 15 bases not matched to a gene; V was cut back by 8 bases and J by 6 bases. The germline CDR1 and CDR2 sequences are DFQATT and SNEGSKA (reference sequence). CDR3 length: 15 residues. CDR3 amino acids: CSPRSGRGGADTQYF. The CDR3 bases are TGCAGTCCCAGGTCGGGGCGGGGGGGTGCGGATACGCAGTATTTT.

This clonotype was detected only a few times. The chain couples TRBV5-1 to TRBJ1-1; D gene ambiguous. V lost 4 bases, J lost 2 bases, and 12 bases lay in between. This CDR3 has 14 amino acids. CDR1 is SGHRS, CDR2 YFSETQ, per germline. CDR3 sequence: CASSGGRTNTEAFF. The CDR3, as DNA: TGCGCCAGCAGCGGCGGGAGGACCAACACTGAAGCTTTCTTT.

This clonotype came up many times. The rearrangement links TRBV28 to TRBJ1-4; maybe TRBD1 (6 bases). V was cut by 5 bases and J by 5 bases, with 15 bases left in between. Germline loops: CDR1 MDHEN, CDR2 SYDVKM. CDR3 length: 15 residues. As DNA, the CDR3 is TGTGCCAGCAGTCCTTCGACAGGAGGCAATGAAAAACTGTTTTTT. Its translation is CASSPSTGGNEKLFF. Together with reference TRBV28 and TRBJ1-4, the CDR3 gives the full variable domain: DVKVTQSSRYLVKRTGEKVFLECVQDMDHENMFWYRQDPGLGLRLIYFSYDVKMKEKGDIPEGYSVSREKKERFSLILESASTNQTSMYLCASSPSTGGNEKLFFGSGTQLSVL.

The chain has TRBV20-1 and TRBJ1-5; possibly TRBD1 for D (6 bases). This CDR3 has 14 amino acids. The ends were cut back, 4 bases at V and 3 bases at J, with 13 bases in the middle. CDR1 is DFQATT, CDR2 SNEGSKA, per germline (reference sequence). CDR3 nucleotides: TGCAGTGCTATCCCAGGGACAATCAATCAGCCCCAGCATTTT. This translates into CSAIPGTINQPQHF.

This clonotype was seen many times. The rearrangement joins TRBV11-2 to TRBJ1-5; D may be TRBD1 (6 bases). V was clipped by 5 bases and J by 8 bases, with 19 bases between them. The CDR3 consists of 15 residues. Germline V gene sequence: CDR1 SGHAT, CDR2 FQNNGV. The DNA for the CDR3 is TGTGCCAGCAGCCACCGAGGCGCAGGGGCGAAGCCCCAGCATTTT. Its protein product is CASSHRGAGAKPQHF. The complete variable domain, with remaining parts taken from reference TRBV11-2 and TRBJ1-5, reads EAGVAQSPRYKIIEKRQSVAFWCNPISGHATLYWYQQILGQGPKLLIQFQNNGVVDDSQLPKDRFSAERLKGVDSTLKIQPAKLEDSAVYLCASSHRGAGAKPQHFGDGTRLSIL.